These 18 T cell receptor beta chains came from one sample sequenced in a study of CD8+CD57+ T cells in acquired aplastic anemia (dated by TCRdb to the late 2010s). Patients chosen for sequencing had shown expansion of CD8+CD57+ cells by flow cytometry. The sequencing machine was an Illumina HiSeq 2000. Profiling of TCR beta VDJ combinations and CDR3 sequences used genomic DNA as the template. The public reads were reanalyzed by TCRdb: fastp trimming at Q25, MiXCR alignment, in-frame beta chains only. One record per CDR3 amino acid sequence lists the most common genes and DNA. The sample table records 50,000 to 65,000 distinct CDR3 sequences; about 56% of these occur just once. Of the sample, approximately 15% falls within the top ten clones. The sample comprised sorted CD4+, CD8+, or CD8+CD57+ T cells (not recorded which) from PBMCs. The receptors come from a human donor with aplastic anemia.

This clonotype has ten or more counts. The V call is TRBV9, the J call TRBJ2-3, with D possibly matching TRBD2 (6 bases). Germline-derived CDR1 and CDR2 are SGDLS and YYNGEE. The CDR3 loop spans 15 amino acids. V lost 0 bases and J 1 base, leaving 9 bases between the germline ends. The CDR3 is CASSVGGGGTDTQYF. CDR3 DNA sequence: TGTGCCAGCAGCGTAGGGGGCGGGGGCACAGATACGCAGTATTTT.

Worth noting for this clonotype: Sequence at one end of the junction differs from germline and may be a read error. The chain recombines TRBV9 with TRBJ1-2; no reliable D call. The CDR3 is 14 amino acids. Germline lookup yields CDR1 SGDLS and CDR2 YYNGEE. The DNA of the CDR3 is TGTGCCAGCAGAGTAGGCAGGCCCGACTATGGCTACACCTTC. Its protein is CASRVGRPDYGYTF.

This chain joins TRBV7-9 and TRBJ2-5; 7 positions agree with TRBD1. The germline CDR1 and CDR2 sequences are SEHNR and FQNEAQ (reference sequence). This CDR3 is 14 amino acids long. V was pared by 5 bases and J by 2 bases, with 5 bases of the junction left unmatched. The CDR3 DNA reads TGTGCCAGCAGCCCGACAGGGACGCAAGAGACCCAGTACTTC. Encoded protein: CASSPTGTQETQYF.

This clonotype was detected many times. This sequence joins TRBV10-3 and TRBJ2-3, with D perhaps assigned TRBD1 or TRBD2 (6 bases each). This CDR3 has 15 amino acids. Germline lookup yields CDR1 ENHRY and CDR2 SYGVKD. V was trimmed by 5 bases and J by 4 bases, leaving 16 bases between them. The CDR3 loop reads CAISPREGGSDTQYF. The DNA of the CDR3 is TGTGCCATCAGTCCGCGGGAAGGGGGATCAGATACGCAGTATTTT.

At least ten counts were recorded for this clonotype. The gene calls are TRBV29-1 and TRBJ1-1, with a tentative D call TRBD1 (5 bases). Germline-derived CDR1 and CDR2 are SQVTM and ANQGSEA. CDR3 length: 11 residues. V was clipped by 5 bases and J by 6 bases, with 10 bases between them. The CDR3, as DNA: TGCAGCGTTTTCAGGGAGGCTGAAGCTTTCTTT. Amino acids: CSVFREAEAFF.

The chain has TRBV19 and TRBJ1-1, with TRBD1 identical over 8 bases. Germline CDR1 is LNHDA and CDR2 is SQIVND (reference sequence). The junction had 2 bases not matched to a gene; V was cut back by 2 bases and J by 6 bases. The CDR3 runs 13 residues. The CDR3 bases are TGTGCCAGTAGTATAATGGACAGGGCTGAAGCTTTCTTT. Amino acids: CASSIMDRAEAFF.

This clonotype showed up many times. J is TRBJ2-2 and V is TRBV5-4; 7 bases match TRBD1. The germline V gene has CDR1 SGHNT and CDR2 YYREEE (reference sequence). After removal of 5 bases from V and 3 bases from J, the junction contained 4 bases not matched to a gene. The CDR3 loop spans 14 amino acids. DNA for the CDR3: TGTGCCAGCAGTTTTGACAGGGACACCGGGGAGCTGTTTTTT. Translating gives CASSFDRDTGELFF.

Written as DNA, the CDR3 is TGTGCCACCAGCCCCACCAGGGGACGGTTGAGCAATGAGCAGTTCTTC. It specifies CATSPTRGRLSNEQFF. The V gene is TRBV15, the J gene TRBJ2-1; D is possibly TRBD1 (6 bases). Trimming took 5 bases from V and 6 from J, leaving 20 bases between them. This CDR3 is 16 amino acids long. From germline, CDR1 is LNHNV and CDR2 YYDKDF (reference sequence).

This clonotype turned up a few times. CDR3 in DNA: TGTGCCAGCAGCCAAGGGCCGGGTGGGGGGCAGGAGACCCAGTACTTC. This sequence encodes CASSQGPGGGQETQYF. J is TRBJ2-5 and V is TRBV3-1; D may match TRBD1 or TRBD2 (6 bases each). Germline assignment: CDR1 LGHDT and CDR2 YNNKEL (reference sequence). With 1 base removed from V and 5 bases from J, the gap between germline ends came to 17 bases. The CDR3 length is 16 residues.

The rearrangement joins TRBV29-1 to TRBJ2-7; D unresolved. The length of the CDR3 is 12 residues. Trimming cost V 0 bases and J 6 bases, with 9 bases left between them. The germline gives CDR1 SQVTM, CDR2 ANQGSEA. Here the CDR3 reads CSVEDQVLEQYF. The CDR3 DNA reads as TGCAGCGTTGAAGATCAGGTTCTCGAGCAGTACTTC.

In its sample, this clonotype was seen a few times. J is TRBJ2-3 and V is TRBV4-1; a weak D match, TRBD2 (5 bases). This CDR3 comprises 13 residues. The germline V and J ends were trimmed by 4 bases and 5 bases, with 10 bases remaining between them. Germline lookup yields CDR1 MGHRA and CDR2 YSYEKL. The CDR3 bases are TGCGCCAGCAGCCCTCCAAGCGGAGATACGCAGTATTTT. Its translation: CASSPPSGDTQYF.

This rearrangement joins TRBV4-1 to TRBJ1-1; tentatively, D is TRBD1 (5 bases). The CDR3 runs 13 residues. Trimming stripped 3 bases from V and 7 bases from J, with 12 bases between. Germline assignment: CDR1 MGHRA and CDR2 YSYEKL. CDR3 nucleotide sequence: TGCGCCAGCAGCCAGCGGGGCACATATGAAGCTTTCTTT. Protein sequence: CASSQRGTYEAFF.

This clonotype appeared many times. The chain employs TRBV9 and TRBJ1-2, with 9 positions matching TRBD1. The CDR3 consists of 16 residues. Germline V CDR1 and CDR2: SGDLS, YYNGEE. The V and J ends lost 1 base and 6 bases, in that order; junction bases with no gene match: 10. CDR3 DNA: TGTGCCAGCAGCGTATTCCTACAGGGGGCTAGAAATGGCTACACCTTC. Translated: CASSVFLQGARNGYTF.

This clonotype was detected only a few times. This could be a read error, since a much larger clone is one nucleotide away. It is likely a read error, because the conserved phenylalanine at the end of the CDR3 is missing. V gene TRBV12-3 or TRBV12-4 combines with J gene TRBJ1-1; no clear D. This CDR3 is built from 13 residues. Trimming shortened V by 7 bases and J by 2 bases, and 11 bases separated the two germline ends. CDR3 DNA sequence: TGTGCCAGCACCCTCGGGAGAAACACTGAAGCTTTCTCT. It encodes CASTLGRNTEAFS.

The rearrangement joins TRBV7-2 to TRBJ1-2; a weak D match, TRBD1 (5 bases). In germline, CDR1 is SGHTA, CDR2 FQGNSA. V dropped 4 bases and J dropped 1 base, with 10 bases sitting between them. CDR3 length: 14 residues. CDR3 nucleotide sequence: TGTGCCAGCAGCTCTGGGGCAGATAACTATGGCTACACCTTC. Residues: CASSSGADNYGYTF.

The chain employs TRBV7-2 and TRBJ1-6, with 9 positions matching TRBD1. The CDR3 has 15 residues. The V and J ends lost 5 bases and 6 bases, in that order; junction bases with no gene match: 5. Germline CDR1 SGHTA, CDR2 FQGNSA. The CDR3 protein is CASSLDRGRNSPLHF. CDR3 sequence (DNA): TGTGCCAGCAGCCTGGACAGGGGTCGTAATTCACCCCTCCACTTT. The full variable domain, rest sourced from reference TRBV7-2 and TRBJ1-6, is GAGVSQSPSNKVTEKGKDVELRCDPISGHTALYWYRQSLGQGLEFLIYFQGNSAPDKSGLPSDRFSAERTGGSVSTLTIQRTQQEDSAVYLCASSLDRGRNSPLHFGNGTRLTVT.

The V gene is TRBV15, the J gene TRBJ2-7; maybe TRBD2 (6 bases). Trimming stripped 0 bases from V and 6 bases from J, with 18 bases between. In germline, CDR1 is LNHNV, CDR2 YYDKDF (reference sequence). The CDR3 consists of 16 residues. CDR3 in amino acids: CATSREGGVEGSEQYF. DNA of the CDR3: TGTGCCACCAGCAGAGAAGGCGGCGTGGAGGGGTCCGAGCAGTACTTC.

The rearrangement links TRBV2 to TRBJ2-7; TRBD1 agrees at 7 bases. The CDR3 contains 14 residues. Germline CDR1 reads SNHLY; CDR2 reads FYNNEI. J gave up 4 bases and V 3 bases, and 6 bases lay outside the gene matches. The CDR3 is CASSETGLGYEQYF. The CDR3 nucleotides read TGTGCCAGCAGTGAGACAGGGCTTGGGTACGAGCAGTACTTC.